The 3 T cell receptor beta chains below come from one sample, sequenced in a study of cytomegalovirus exposure and HLA in healthy donors. Both 60 Vbeta primers and 13 Jbeta primers went into the PCR. Here immunoSEQ multiplex PCR was the method, and the copy in TCRdb shows in-frame clones only, minus some. The sample lists more than 150,000 clones; roughly 79% were seen once. Sequences were obtained from PBMCs. Source of these receptors: a middle-aged man in good health and CMV-seronegative.

The V and J genes are TRBV27 and TRBJ2-7, with D perhaps matching TRBD1 (6 bases). V lost 4 bases and J lost 2, with 12 bases in between. The germline CDR1 and CDR2 sequences are MNHEY and SMNVEV (reference sequence). The CDR3 is made up of 14 amino acids. The CDR3 DNA sequence: TGTGCCAGCAGTTGGGGCAGGGGTCCCTACGAGCAGTACTTC. It encodes CASSWGRGPYEQYF.

This clone was detected only a few times. The chain couples TRBV7-9 to TRBJ2-5, with D perhaps matching TRBD2 (5 bases). The DNA end favors TRBJ2-7, so the J call may be wrong. The CDR3 has 12 amino acids. CDR1 is SEHNR and CDR2 is FQNEAQ in the germline V gene (reference sequence). CDR3 in amino acids: CASGRVEAEQYF. The CDR3 coding sequence is TGTGCCAGCGGCCGAGTGGAGGCCGAGCAGTACTTC.

The chain combines TRBV1 with TRBJ2-3; the D call of TRBD2 is as the table states it, not checked on the DNA. TRBV1 is an annotated pseudogene. The CDR3 spans 16 residues. The CDR3 sequence is CTSSQGTGSSTDTQYF. CDR3 DNA: TGCACCAGCAGCCAAGGTACCGGGTCTAGCACAGATACGCAGTATTTT.